These 8 T cell receptor beta chains originate from one sample sequenced in a study of graft-versus-host responses after intestinal transplantation. Sequencing used immunoSEQ multiplex PCR; TCRdb keeps in-frame clones, though not all of them. The sample lists over 85,000 clones, roughly 91% occurring once. What these receptors recognize is not known. Source: unstimulated CD4+ T cells sorted from spleen or lymph node cells, taken before transplant. The source of these receptors is a human donor who was the organ donor for an intestinal transplant.

This chain links TRBV15 with TRBJ2-7; a possible D gene is TRBD1 (5 bases). Germline V gives CDR1 LNHNV, CDR2 YYDKDF (reference sequence). With 5 bases removed from V and 4 bases from J, the gap between germline ends came to 9 bases. The CDR3 loop spans 12 amino acids. The CDR3 sequence: CATSWGGYEQYF. The CDR3 coding sequence is TGTGCCACCAGCTGGGGCGGATACGAGCAGTACTTC.

The chain couples TRBV6-1 to TRBJ2-2, with D possibly matching TRBD1 (5 bases). V was cut by 7 bases and J by 7 bases, with 10 bases left in between. CDR3 length: 12 amino acids. From germline, CDR1 is MNHNS and CDR2 SASEGT. The CDR3 region has the DNA TGTGCCAGCAATACAGGCATCGGGGAGCTGTTTTTT. Its translation is CASNTGIGELFF.

The V and J genes are TRBV28 and TRBJ2-4, with 7 positions matching TRBD1. This CDR3 is 14 amino acids long. The V gene end was trimmed by 6 bases and the J gene end by 6 bases; junction bases not matched to a gene: 8. In germline, CDR1 is MDHEN, CDR2 SYDVKM. Here the CDR3 reads CASRNRGRGNIQYF. CDR3 nucleotides: TGTGCCAGCAGAAATAGGGGGCGAGGAAACATTCAGTACTTC.

This CDR3 is CASGTGAPLSNQPQHF. CDR3 nucleotides: TGTGCCAGCGGTACAGGGGCTCCTTTAAGCAATCAGCCCCAGCATTTT. This chain joins TRBV19 and TRBJ1-5; 7 bases are shared with TRBD1. With 9 bases clipped from V and 1 base from J, the junction kept 12 bases outside the gene matches. The germline CDR1 and CDR2 sequences are LNHDA and SQIVND (reference sequence). This CDR3 contains 16 residues.

This clone was detected a few times. J is TRBJ1-2 and V is TRBV19; D ambiguous. V lost 4 bases and J 2 bases, leaving 2 bases between the germline ends. Germline V gene data show CDR1 as LNHDA and CDR2 as SQIVND (reference sequence). The CDR3 loop spans 11 amino acids. DNA for the CDR3: TGTGCCAGTAGTACGAACTATGGCTACACCTTC. Amino acids: CASSTNYGYTF. Full variable domain (rest looked up from reference TRBV19 and TRBJ1-2): DGGITQSPKYLFRKEGQNVTLSCEQNLNHDAMYWYRQDPGQGLRLIYYSQIVNDFQKGDIAEGYSVSREKKESFPLTVTSAQKNPTAFYLCASSTNYGYTFGSGTRLTVV.

This sequence joins TRBV7-9 and TRBJ1-3; maybe TRBD1 (6 bases). From germline, CDR1 is SEHNR and CDR2 FQNEAQ (reference sequence). The CDR3 extends over 16 amino acids. Trimming pared 5 bases from V and 0 bases from J, leaving 14 bases between. CDR3 loop: CASSAQTGYSGNTIYF. In nucleotides, the CDR3 is TGTGCCAGCAGCGCCCAGACAGGATACTCTGGAAACACCATATATTTT.

The V and J genes are TRBV28 and TRBJ2-1, with D possibly TRBD2 on 6 matching bases. From germline, CDR1 is MDHEN and CDR2 SYDVKM. CDR3 length: 14 amino acids. V dropped 3 bases and J dropped 4 bases, with 10 bases sitting between them. CDR3 in amino acids: CASSFPGGYNEQFF. CDR3 DNA: TGTGCCAGCAGTTTCCCTGGGGGGTACAATGAGCAGTTCTTC. Full variable domain (missing parts from reference TRBV28 and TRBJ2-1): DVKVTQSSRYLVKRTGEKVFLECVQDMDHENMFWYRQDPGLGLRLIYFSYDVKMKEKGDIPEGYSVSREKKERFSLILESASTNQTSMYLCASSFPGGYNEQFFGPGTRLTVL.

This rearrangement joins TRBV11-2 to TRBJ1-1; no firm D call. Germline V gives CDR1 SGHAT, CDR2 FQNNGV. Trimming removed 2 bases at V and 8 bases at J, with 21 bases between. This CDR3 contains 16 residues. The CDR3 sequence: CASSLNGRSRVAEAFF. In DNA, the CDR3 is TGTGCCAGCAGCTTAAATGGTCGCAGTCGGGTGGCCGAAGCTTTCTTT.